The 5 T cell receptor beta chains in this list originate from one sample, sequenced in a study of graft-versus-host responses after intestinal transplantation. Some clones are missing from TCRdb's copy, which holds only in-frame ones; the method was immunoSEQ multiplex PCR. Seen here are tens of thousands of clones, approximately 96% observed once, and the top ten hold about 0.78%. The sequences come from PBMCs, collected 16 days after intestinal transplant. All receptors come from a human patient who received an intestinal transplant, so some T cells may come from the graft donor.

The chain is built from TRBV2 and TRBJ2-4; no reliable D call. Trimming left V 7 bases short and J 2 bases short, with 6 bases between. Germline V gene sequence: CDR1 SNHLY, CDR2 FYNNEI. The CDR3 covers 12 residues. As DNA, the CDR3 is TGTGCCAGCATTAGTCCCAAAAACATTCAGTACTTC. As protein: CASISPKNIQYF.

V gene TRBV11-3 combines with J gene TRBJ2-5, with D possibly TRBD2 on 6 matching bases. The closer fit of TRBJ2-7 to the DNA end suggests the J call may be wrong. Germline V lookup: CDR1 SGHNT, CDR2 YENEEA. The CDR3 totals 19 residues. CDR3 loop: CASTPLPTGEVPLSYEQYF. The CDR3 DNA is TGTGCCAGCACCCCCCTTCCTACGGGGGAGGTCCCTCTCTCCTACGAGCAGTACTTC.

The chain joins TRBV4-1 to TRBJ2-5, with 9 nucleotides matching TRBD2. V lost 5 bases, J lost 2 bases, and 12 bases stayed unmatched. From germline, CDR1 is MGHRA and CDR2 YSYEKL. This CDR3 has 17 amino acids. The CDR3 DNA is TGCGCCAGCAGCGCCCGACTAGCGGAGATCTATCAAGAGACCCAGTACTTC. Protein product: CASSARLAEIYQETQYF.

This chain uses TRBV5-1 with TRBJ2-1; 9 positions match TRBD2. The CDR3 length is 15 residues. The germline gives CDR1 SGHRS, CDR2 YFSETQ. V shed 2 bases, J shed 3 bases, and the junction held 3 bases outside the gene matches. CDR3 in amino acids: CASSLLAGFYNEQFF. The CDR3 DNA follows: TGCGCCAGCAGCTTACTAGCGGGTTTCTACAATGAGCAGTTCTTC.

The chain has TRBV25-1 and TRBJ2-5; 9 bases are a match to TRBD2. The CDR3 runs to 17 residues. CDR1 MGHDK and CDR2 SYGVNS come from the germline V gene. The V gene end was trimmed by 3 bases and the J gene end by 0 bases; junction bases not matched to a gene: 8. The CDR3 nucleotides are TGTGCCAGCAGTGATCCCACTAGCGGGTTGTACCAAGAGACCCAGTACTTC. Its translation is CASSDPTSGLYQETQYF.